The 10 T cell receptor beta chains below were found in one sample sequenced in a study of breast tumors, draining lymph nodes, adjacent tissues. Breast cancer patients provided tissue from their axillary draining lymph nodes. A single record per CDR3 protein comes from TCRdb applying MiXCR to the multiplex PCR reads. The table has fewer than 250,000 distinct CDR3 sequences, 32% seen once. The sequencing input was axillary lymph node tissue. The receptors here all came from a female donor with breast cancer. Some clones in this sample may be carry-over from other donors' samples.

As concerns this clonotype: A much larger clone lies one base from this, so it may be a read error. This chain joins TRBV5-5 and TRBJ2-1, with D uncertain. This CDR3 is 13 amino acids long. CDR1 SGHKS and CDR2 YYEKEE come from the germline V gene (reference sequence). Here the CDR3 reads CASSLGLVNERFF. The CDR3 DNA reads TGTGCCAGCAGCTTGGGGCTAGTCAATGAGCGGTTCTTC.

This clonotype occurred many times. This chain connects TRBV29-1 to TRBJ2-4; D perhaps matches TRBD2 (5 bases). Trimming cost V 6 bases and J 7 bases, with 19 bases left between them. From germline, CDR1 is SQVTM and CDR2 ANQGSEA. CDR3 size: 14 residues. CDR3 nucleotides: TGCAGCGTAAAGCCCGGGTCCTCGGGGAACATTCAGTACTTC. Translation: CSVKPGSSGNIQYF.

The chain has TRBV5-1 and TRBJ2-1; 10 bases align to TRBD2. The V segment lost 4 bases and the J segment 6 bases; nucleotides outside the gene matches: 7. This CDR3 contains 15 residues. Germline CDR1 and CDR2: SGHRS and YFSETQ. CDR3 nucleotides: TGCGCCAGCAGCCCCATAGCGGGAGGAGGCAATGAGCAGTTCTTC. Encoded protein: CASSPIAGGGNEQFF.

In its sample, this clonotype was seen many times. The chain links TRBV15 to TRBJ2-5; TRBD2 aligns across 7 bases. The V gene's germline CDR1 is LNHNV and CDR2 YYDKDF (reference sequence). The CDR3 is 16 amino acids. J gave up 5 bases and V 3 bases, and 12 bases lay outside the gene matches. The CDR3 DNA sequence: TGTGCCACCAGCAGTGTACCGGGCGGGGGTGGGGAGACCCAGTACTTC. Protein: CATSSVPGGGGETQYF.

CDR3 amino acids: CASSLVARKNEQFF. The DNA of the CDR3 is TGTGCCAGCAGCTTAGTTGCCCGGAAGAATGAGCAGTTCTTC. The chain combines TRBV7-9 with TRBJ2-1; D ambiguous. The V end was cut by 1 base, the J end by 7 bases, with 11 bases between. The CDR3 extends over 14 amino acids. The germline V gene has CDR1 SEHNR and CDR2 FQNEAQ (reference sequence).

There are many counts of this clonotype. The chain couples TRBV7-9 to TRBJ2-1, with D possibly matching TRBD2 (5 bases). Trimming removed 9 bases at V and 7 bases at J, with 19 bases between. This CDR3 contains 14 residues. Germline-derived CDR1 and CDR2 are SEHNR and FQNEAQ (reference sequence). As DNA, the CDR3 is TGTGCCAGGCAAAAGGCCGGGGTGGGAAATGAGCAGTTCTTC. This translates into CARQKAGVGNEQFF.

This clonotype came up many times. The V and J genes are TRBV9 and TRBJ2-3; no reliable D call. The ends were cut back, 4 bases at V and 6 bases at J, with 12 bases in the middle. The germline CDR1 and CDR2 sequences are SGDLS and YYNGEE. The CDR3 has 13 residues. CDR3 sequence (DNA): TGTGCCAGCAGCCCTAATCCCCTGGATACGCAGTATTTT. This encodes CASSPNPLDTQYF.

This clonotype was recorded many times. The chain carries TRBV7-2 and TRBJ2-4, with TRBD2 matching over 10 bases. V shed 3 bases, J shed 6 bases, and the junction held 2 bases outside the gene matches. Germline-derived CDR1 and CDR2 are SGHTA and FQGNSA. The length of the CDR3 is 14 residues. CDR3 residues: CASSLGLAPNIQYF. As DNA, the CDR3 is TGTGCCAGCAGCTTGGGACTAGCGCCAAACATTCAGTACTTC.

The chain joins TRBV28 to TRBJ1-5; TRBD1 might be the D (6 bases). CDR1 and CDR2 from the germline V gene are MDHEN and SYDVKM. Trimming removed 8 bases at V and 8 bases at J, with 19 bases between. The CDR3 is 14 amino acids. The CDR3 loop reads CASQQGGSREPQHF. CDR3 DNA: TGTGCCAGCCAACAGGGAGGAAGCAGAGAGCCCCAGCATTTT.

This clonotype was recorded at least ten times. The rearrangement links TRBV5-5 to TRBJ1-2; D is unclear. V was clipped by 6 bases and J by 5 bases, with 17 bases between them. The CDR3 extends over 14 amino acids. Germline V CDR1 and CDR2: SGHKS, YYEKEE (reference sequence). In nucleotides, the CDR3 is TGTGCCAGCATCCTCTCCCCCGGGGTATATGGCTACACCTTC. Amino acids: CASILSPGVYGYTF.